Given below is one TCR beta chain in context. Its matching antigen is unknown. Sample-barcoded 5' priming and a J-beta primer mix drove a second PCR of 7 to 11 cycles. One entry per CDR3 protein results from TCRdb running MiXCR on the 5' RACE reads. Of some 1.7 million distinct CDR3 sequences detected, over 25% appear once; the ten largest clones hold over 7%. The data derive from a study of blood T cells in healthy people across ages. The extraction recovered at least 6 micrograms of total RNA per sample. The study, taken as a whole, reports: Estimated diversity across one million T cells was deemed an underestimate.

This CDR3 has 13 amino acids. The germline CDR1 and CDR2 sequences are GTSNPN and SVGIG (reference sequence). V was clipped by 2 bases and J by 6 bases, with 14 bases between them. Sequencing used blood. The rearrangement joins TRBV30 to TRBJ2-7; D is perhaps TRBD2 (5 bases). The sequence was obtained from a woman aged 25 to 39 in good health. The CDR3 loop reads CAWSSGPPGEQYF. The CDR3 coding sequence is TGTGCCTGGAGTAGCGGACCTCCTGGCGAGCAGTACTTC.